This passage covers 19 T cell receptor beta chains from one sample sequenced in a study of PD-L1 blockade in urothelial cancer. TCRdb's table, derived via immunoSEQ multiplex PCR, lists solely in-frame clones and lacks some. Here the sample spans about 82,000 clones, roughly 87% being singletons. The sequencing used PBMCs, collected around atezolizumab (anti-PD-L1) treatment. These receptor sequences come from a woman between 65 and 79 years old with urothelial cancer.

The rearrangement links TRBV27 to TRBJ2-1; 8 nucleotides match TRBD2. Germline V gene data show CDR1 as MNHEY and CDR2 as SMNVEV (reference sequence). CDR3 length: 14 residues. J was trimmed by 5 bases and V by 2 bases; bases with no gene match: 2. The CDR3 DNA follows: TGTGCCAGCAGTTTAGAGCGGGAGAACAATGAGCAGTTCTTC. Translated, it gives CASSLERENNEQFF.

CDR3 DNA: TGCGCCAGCAGCCAAGATCTTTCGCGCCAGGAAGAGTACGGCTACACCTTC. Translation gives CASSQDLSRQEEYGYTF. The chain uses TRBV4-3 and TRBJ1-2; D is unresolved. Per the germline V gene, CDR1 is LGHNA and CDR2 is YSLEER. V gave up 0 bases and J gave up 8 bases, with 22 bases separating them. The CDR3 contains 17 residues.

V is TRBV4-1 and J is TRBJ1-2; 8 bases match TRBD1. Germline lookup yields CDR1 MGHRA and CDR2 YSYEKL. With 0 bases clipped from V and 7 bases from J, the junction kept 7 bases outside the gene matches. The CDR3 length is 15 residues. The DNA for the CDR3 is TGCGCCAGCAGCCAAGATGGGCAGGGGGCGCGTGGCTACACCTTC. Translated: CASSQDGQGARGYTF.

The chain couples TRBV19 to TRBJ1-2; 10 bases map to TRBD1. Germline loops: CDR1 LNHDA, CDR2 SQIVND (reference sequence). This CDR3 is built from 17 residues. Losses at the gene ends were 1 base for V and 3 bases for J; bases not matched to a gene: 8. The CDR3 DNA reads TGTGCCAGTAGTATAGTGGGACAGGGGACCTTGGACTATGGCTACACCTTC. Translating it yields CASSIVGQGTLDYGYTF.

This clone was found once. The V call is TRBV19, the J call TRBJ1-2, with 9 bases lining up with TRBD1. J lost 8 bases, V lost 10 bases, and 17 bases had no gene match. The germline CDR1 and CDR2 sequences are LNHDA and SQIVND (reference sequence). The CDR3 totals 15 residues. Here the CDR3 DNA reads TGTGCCATTTCCCCCTCGTCCGGGACAGGGCGAGGCTACACCTTC. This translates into CAISPSSGTGRGYTF.

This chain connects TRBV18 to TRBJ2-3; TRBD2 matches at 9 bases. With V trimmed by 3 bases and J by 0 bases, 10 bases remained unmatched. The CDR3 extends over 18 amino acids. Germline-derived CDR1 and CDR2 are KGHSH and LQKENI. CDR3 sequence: CASSPRSLAGYSTDTQYF. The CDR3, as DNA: TGTGCCAGCTCACCTCGCTCACTAGCGGGCTATAGCACAGATACGCAGTATTTT.

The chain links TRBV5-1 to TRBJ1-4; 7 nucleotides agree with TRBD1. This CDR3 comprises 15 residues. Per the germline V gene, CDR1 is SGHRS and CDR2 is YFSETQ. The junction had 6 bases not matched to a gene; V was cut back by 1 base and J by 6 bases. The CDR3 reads CASSLLTGVDEKLFF. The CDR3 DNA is TGCGCCAGCAGCTTGTTAACAGGGGTCGATGAAAAACTGTTTTTT.

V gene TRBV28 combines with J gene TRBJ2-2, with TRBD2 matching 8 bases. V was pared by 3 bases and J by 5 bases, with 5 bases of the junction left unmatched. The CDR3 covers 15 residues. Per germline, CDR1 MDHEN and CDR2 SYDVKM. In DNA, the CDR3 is TGTGCCAGCAGTTTGATTAGCGGGATTACCGGGGAGCTGTTTTTT. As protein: CASSLISGITGELFF.

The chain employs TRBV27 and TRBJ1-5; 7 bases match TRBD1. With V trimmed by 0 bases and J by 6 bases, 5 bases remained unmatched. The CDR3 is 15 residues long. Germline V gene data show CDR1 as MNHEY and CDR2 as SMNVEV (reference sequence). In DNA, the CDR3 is TGTGCCAGCAGTTTATCCTCAGGGGGGAGTCAGCCCCAGCATTTT. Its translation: CASSLSSGGSQPQHF.

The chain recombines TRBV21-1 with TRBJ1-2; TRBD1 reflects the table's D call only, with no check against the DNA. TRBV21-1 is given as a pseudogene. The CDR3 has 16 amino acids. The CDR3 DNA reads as TGTGCCAGCAGCCCCCTCGGGACAGCTCCTAACTATGGCTACACCTTC. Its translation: CASSPLGTAPNYGYTF.

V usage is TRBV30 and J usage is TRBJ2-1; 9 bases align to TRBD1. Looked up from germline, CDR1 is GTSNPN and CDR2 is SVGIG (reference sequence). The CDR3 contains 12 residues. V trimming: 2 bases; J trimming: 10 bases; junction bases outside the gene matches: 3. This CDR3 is CAWSHGTGEQFF. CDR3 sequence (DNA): TGTGCCTGGAGTCACGGGACAGGGGAGCAGTTCTTC.

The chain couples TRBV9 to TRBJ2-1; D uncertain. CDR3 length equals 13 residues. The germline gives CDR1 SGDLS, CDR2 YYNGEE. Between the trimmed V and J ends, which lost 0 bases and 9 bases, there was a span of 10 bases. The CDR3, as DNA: TGTGCCAGCAGCGTAGGCCCTATGATTGAGCAGTTCTTC. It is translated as CASSVGPMIEQFF.

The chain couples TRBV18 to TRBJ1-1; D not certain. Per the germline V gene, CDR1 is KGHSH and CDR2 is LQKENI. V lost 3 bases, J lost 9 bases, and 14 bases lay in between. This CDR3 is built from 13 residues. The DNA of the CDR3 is TGTGCCAGCTCACCTAGAGACTTCGTACAAGCTTTCTTT. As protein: CASSPRDFVQAFF.

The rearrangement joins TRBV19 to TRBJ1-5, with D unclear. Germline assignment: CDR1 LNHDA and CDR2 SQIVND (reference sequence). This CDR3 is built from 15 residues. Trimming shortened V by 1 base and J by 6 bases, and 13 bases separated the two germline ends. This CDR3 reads CASSIGAAAGQPQHF. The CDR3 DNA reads TGTGCCAGTAGTATAGGAGCGGCGGCGGGTCAGCCCCAGCATTTT.

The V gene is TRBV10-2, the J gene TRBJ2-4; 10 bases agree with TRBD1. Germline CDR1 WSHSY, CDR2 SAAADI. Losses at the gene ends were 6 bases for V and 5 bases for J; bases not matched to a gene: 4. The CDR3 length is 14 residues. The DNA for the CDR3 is TGCGCCAGCAGATCCGGGACAGGGGAAAACATTCAGTACTTC. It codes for CASRSGTGENIQYF.

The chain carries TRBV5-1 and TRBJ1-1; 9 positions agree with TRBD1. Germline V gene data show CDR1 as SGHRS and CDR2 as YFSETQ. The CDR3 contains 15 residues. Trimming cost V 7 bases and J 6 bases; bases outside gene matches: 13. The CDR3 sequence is CASGTGGAFSAEAFF. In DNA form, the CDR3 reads TGCGCCAGCGGAACAGGGGGCGCTTTTTCTGCTGAAGCTTTCTTT.

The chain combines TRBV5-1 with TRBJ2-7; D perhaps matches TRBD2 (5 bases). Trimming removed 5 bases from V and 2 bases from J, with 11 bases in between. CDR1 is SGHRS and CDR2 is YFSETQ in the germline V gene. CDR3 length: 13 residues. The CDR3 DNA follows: TGCGCCAGCAGTATGGAACTAGCCTACGAGCAGTACTTC. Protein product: CASSMELAYEQYF.

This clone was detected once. CDR3 region: CASKGQGGPFFHEQYF. CDR3 coding DNA: TGCGCCAGCAAGGGACAAGGTGGGCCATTTTTCCACGAGCAGTACTTC. The chain is built from TRBV4-3 and TRBJ2-7; D is possibly TRBD1 (6 bases). The germline CDR1 and CDR2 sequences are LGHNA and YSLEER. V lost 7 bases and J lost 5, with 24 bases in between. This CDR3 has 16 amino acids.

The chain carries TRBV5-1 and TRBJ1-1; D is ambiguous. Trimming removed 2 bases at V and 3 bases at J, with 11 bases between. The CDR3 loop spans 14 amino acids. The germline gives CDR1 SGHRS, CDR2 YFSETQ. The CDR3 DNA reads TGCGCCAGCAGCTTCCAAATGAGGGACACTGAAGCTTTCTTT. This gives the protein CASSFQMRDTEAFF.